One T cell receptor beta chain is described in this entry. A junction end diverges from the germline sequence, so it may reflect a read error. Unique molecular identifiers tagged individual cDNA molecules. TCRdb re-analysed the 5' RACE reads in MiXCR, keeping a single row per CDR3 protein. The table shows 75,000 to 100,000 distinct CDR3 sequences, with roughly 15% occurring only once. The sample belongs to a study of early T cells in non-severe SARS-CoV-2 infection. Study-level information: Investigators sequenced bulk RNA drawn from unsorted whole blood, and chains remained unpaired.

This CDR3 spans 12 amino acids. Germline V CDR1 and CDR2: SNHLY, FYNNEI. The sequence came from an adult who was a healthcare worker with PCR-confirmed SARS-CoV-2 infection or an uninfected control (not recorded which). The sample was whole blood. This chain links TRBV2 with TRBJ1-1; 9 bases line up with TRBD1. CDR3 protein: CASTGTGIEASF. Written as DNA, the CDR3 is TGTGCCAGTACCGGGACAGGGATTGAAGCTTCCTTT.